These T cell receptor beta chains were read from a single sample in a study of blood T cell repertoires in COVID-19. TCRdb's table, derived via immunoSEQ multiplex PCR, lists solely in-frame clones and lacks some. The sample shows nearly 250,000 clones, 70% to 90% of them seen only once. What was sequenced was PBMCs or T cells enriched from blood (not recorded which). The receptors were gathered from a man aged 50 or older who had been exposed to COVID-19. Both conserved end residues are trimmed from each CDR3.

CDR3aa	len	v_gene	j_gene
ASRAGLAGSYEQY	13	TRBV5-4	TRBJ2-7
ASSYSGQGPYNEQF	14	TRBV6-2/TRBV6-3	TRBJ2-1
AISESKSQGGEKLF	14	TRBV10-3	TRBJ1-4
ASSYSSTHYNQPQH	14	TRBV6-6	TRBJ1-5
ASRLGTVPDTQY	12	TRBV2	TRBJ2-3
ATSASLQGHYGYT	13	TRBV24-1	TRBJ1-2
ATSRDRPTGIAKNIQY	16	TRBV15	TRBJ2-4
AISGGRSTDTQY	12	TRBV10-3	TRBJ2-3
ASSSQTVNTEAF	12	TRBV7-9	TRBJ1-1
ASRLSGLAGGPGTDTQY	17	TRBV19	TRBJ2-3
ASRPGQGNSEAF	12	TRBV7-9	TRBJ1-1
ASSGPGVSTDTQY	13	TRBV5-1	TRBJ2-3
ASSEQGGGYT	10	TRBV6-1	TRBJ1-2
ASFPGGTEAF	10	TRBV18	TRBJ1-1
ASSAYVGQTSPLH	13	TRBV9	TRBJ1-6
SVLGRGQANYGYT	13	TRBV29-1	TRBJ1-2
ASSLIGRGDTQY	12	TRBV5-1	TRBJ2-3
SARDRSFQY	9	TRBV20-1	TRBJ2-7
ASNPGTGSNYEQY	13	TRBV5-1	TRBJ2-7
ASSQPTSGGGLETQY	15	TRBV3-1/TRBV3-2	TRBJ2-5
ASSVQGTGELF	11	TRBV5-6	TRBJ2-2
ASSYLRTGSETQY	13	TRBV6-5	TRBJ2-5
ASSVVKDTQY	10	TRBV9	TRBJ2-3
ASYSQGAETEAF	12	TRBV28	TRBJ1-1
AISESGRGGLQAF	13	TRBV10-3	TRBJ1-1
ASSLIGGLETQY	12	TRBV5-6	TRBJ2-5
ASGDLGRAQY	10	TRBV6-1	TRBJ2-5
AWSTGGFGYGYT	12	TRBV30	TRBJ1-2
ASGTGVVAGELF	12	TRBV19	TRBJ2-2
SASKGHQVSYNEQF	14	TRBV20-1	TRBJ2-1
ASSQDYPGGNQPQH	14	TRBV3-1/TRBV3-2	TRBJ1-5
ATSEMTGSTDTQY	13	TRBV24-1	TRBJ2-3
AWRRGFENTEAF	12	TRBV30	TRBJ1-1
ASSQDKVQGITDTQY	15	TRBV4-1	TRBJ2-3
ASSLVTGPTDTQY	13	TRBV5-1	TRBJ2-3
ATSATGGGSNQPQH	14	TRBV15	TRBJ1-5
ATSDSRGLNTEAF	13	TRBV24-1	TRBJ1-1
ASSASPGQGEAF	12	TRBV9	TRBJ1-1
ASSSQGAKHTEAF	13	TRBV5-4	TRBJ1-1
AWSVLVGGEQY	11	TRBV30	TRBJ2-7
ASSPLRDTLSGNTIY	15	TRBV18	TRBJ1-3
ASTTQGPYGYT	11	TRBV28	TRBJ1-2
ASSLVPTQGANGYT	14	TRBV5-1	TRBJ1-2
ASSLAPGNYGYT	12	TRBV5-1	TRBJ1-2
ASSLAGTDQETQY	13	TRBV5-1	TRBJ2-5
ASSQDRSGATEAF	13	TRBV4-2	TRBJ1-1
ASAGTGTGRYEQY	13	TRBV2	TRBJ2-7
ASSPGGSSYNEQF	13	TRBV18	TRBJ2-1
ASSVEVATQY	10	TRBV2	TRBJ2-3
ATSDFSYNEQF	11	TRBV24-1	TRBJ2-1
SAGLAGAPGEQY	12	TRBV29-1	TRBJ2-7
ASSVGGVGQPQH	12	TRBV9	TRBJ1-5
ASSYGSSNTGELF	13	TRBV6-5	TRBJ2-2
ASSRSTTNTEAF	12	TRBV7-9	TRBJ1-1
ASSLRKRFNEQF	12	TRBV27	TRBJ2-1